The 10 T cell receptor beta chains reported below all come from one sample, sequenced in a study of lymphopenia after photon versus proton radiotherapy. TCRdb's table, derived via immunoSEQ multiplex PCR, lists solely in-frame clones and lacks some. The sample has around 160,000 clones, 88% seen once. Source: peripheral blood, taken from a patient treated with photon-based radiotherapy. The receptors come from a man in his forties or fifties with gastric cancer.

The chain couples TRBV4-1 to TRBJ1-3; D call uncertain. The V gene lost 0 bases and the J gene lost 0 bases, with 6 bases spanning the gap. CDR1 is MGHRA and CDR2 is YSYEKL in the germline V gene. The CDR3 loop spans 15 amino acids. The CDR3 spells CASSQDRPSGNTIYF. The DNA for the CDR3 is TGCGCCAGCAGCCAAGATCGGCCCTCTGGAAACACCATATATTTT.

The chain combines TRBV28 with TRBJ2-1, with TRBD2 as a possible D gene (6 bases). Germline V gene sequence: CDR1 MDHEN, CDR2 SYDVKM. CDR3 length equals 15 residues. V gave up 4 bases and J gave up 1 base, with 11 bases separating them. The CDR3 nucleotides are TGTGCCAGCAGTTCGAGCGGAGGGTCCTACAATGAGCAGTTCTTC. As protein: CASSSSGGSYNEQFF.

This clone turned up a few times. V usage is TRBV9 and J usage is TRBJ2-3, with 7 positions matching TRBD2. The CDR3 has 15 residues. From germline, CDR1 is SGDLS and CDR2 YYNGEE. The V and J ends lost 0 bases and 2 bases, in that order; junction bases with no gene match: 3. DNA of the CDR3: TGTGCCAGCAGCGTAGCGGGACTAAACACAGATACGCAGTATTTT. Protein product: CASSVAGLNTDTQYF.

This sequence joins TRBV10-3 and TRBJ1-1, with a weak D call TRBD1 (6 bases). The V end was cut by 3 bases, the J end by 4 bases, with 15 bases between. The V gene's germline CDR1 is ENHRY and CDR2 SYGVKD. CDR3 length equals 15 residues. CDR3 region: CAISDWGLASTEAFF. The CDR3 nucleotides are TGTGCCATCAGTGATTGGGGGCTGGCCAGCACTGAAGCTTTCTTT.

In the case of this clone: Compared with germline, one end of the junction differs, possibly owing to a read error. The CDR3 coding sequence is TGTGCCAGCGGTCAGGGGCCCCTGGTCTTC. This codes for CASGQGPLVF. The chain joins TRBV27 to TRBJ2-1, with D maybe TRBD1 (6 bases). In germline, CDR1 is MNHEY, CDR2 SMNVEV (reference sequence). The CDR3 extends over 10 amino acids.

V usage is TRBV4-1 and J usage is TRBJ2-3; the match to TRBD2 covers 7 bases. The length of the CDR3 is 16 residues. V was pared by 1 base and J by 2 bases, with 6 bases of the junction left unmatched. Per germline, CDR1 MGHRA and CDR2 YSYEKL. For the CDR3, the DNA is TGCGCCAGCAGCCAAGGGACGGGACTAAACACAGATACGCAGTATTTT. As protein: CASSQGTGLNTDTQYF.

The genes are TRBV5-1 and TRBJ2-7; D perhaps matches TRBD2 (6 bases). There are 13 residues in the CDR3. CDR1 SGHRS and CDR2 YFSETQ come from the germline V gene. V was trimmed by 7 bases and J by 1 base, leaving 12 bases between them. For the CDR3, the DNA is TGCGCCAGCGCCGGGACTCCTTCCTACGAGCAGTACTTC. It yields the protein CASAGTPSYEQYF.

This chain connects TRBV6-4 to TRBJ2-6, with D tentatively TRBD1 or TRBD2 (6 bases each). V lost 5 bases and J lost 4, with 12 bases in between. Germline CDR1 MRHNA, CDR2 SNTAGT. The CDR3 is made up of 15 amino acids. CDR3 DNA sequence: TGTGCCAGCAGTAAGGGGGGCTTGGGGGCCAACGTCCTGACTTTC. Residues: CASSKGGLGANVLTF.

The rearrangement links TRBV6-1 to TRBJ2-2; 7 nucleotides line up with TRBD1. Germline CDR1 MNHNS, CDR2 SASEGT. CDR3 length equals 15 residues. The junction had 7 bases not matched to a gene; V was cut back by 0 bases and J by 9 bases. CDR3 residues: CASSEATGPIRELFF. The DNA of the CDR3 is TGTGCCAGCAGTGAAGCGACAGGGCCGATAAGGGAGCTGTTTTTT.

As concerns this clone: Different DNA sequences within this sample yield the same CDR3. The V call is TRBV6-5, the J call TRBJ1-5, with TRBD1 matching 9 bases. V lost 4 bases and J lost 4; bases outside the gene matches: 5. The germline CDR1 and CDR2 sequences are MNHEY and SVGAGI. The CDR3 runs 15 residues. The chain's CDR3 is CASSSRQGENQPQHF. The CDR3 nucleotides are TGTGCCAGCAGTTCCCGACAGGGGGAGAATCAGCCCCAGCATTTT.